This T cell receptor (beta chain) appears in the sequencing data of a study of blood T cell repertoires in COVID-19. Study in general: The cDNA or gDNA used as material had been derived from T cells, B-cell-depleted T cells, or PBMCs.

In the original processing: The authors estimated nucleated cell counts from reference gene primer amplification. The assay was immunoSEQ multiplex PCR, and TCRdb's table has in-frame clones only and misses some. The DNA gave D and trimming, while V, J and clone size come from that table. The table has tens of thousands of clones, 88% seen once. V lost 4 bases to trimming and J lost 3 bases; unmatched junction nucleotides: 8. The CDR3 has 18 amino acids. Germline CDR1 and CDR2: SGHDN and FVKESK. The chain joins TRBV14 to TRBJ2-6; 11 bases map to TRBD1. Material: peripheral blood. The TCR sequence derives from a human donor in a cohort sampled during active COVID-19. The CDR3 region has the DNA TGTGCCAGCAGCCCCCTGGACAGGGGGCGATATGGGGCCAACGTCCTGACTTTC. Its protein is CASSPLDRGRYGANVLTF.